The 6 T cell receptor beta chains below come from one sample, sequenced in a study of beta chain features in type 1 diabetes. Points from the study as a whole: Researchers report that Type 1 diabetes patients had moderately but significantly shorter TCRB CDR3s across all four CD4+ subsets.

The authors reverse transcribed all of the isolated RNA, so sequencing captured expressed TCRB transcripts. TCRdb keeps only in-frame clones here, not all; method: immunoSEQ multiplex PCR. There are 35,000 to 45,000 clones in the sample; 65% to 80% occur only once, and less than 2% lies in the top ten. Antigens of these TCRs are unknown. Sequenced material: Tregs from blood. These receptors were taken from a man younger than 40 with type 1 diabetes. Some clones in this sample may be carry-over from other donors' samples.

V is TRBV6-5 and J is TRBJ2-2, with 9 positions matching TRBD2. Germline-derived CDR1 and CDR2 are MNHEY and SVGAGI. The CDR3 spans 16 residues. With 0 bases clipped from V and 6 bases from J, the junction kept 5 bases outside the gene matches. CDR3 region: CASSYSRLAGSGELFF. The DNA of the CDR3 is TGTGCCAGCAGTTACTCGAGGCTAGCGGGGTCCGGGGAGCTGTTTTTT.

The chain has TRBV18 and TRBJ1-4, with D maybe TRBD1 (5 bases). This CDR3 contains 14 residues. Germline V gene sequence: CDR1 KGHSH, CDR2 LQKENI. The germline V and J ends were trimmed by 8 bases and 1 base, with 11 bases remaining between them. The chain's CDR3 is CASTRGGTNEKLFF. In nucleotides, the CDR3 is TGTGCCAGCACACGGGGCGGAACTAATGAAAAACTGTTTTTT.

The CDR3 DNA reads as TGCAGCGTTCGGGAGGGCCGCAGCTCCTACAATGAGCAGTTCTTC. Protein sequence: CSVREGRSSYNEQFF. The chain recombines TRBV29-1 with TRBJ2-1, with 8 bases that match TRBD2. V lost 5 bases to trimming and J lost 0 bases; unmatched junction nucleotides: 6. This CDR3 comprises 15 residues. Per germline, CDR1 SQVTM and CDR2 ANQGSEA.

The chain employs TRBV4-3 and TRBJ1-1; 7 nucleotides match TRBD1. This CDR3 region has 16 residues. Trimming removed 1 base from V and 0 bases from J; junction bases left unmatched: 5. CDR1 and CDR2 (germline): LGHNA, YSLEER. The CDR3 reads CASSQGMGTVNTEAFF. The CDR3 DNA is TGCGCCAGCAGCCAAGGGATGGGGACAGTGAACACTGAAGCTTTCTTT.

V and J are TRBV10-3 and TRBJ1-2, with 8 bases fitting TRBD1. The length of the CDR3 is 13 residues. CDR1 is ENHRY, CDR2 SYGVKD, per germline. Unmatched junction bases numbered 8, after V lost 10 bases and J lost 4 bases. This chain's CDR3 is CATLQGELYGYTF. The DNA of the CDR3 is TGTGCCACCTTACAGGGGGAACTCTATGGCTACACCTTC.

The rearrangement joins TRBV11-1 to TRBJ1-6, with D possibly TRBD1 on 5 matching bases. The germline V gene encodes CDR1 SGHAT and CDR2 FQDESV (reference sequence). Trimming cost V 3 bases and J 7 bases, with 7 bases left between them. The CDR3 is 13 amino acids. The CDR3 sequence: CASSLTVNSPLHF. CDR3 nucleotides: TGTGCCAGCAGCTTGACAGTAAATTCACCCCTCCACTTT.